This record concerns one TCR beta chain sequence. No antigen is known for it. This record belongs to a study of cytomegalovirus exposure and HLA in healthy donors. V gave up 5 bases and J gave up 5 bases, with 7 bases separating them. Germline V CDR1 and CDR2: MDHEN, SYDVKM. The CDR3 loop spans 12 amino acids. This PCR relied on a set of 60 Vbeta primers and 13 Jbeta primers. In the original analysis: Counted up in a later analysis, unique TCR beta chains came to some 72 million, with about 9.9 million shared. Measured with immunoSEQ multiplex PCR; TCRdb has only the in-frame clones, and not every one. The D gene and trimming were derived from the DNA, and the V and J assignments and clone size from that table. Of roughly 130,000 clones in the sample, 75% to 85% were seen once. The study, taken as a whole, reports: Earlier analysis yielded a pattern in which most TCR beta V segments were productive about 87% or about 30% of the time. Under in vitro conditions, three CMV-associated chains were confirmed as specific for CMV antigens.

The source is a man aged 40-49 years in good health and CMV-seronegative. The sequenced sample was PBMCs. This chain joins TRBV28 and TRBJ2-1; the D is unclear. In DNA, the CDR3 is TGTGCCAGCAGTCTCCTACACAATGAGCAGTTCTTC. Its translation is CASSLLHNEQFF.